This T cell receptor (beta chain) was found in a study of cytotoxic CD8 clonotypes in ibrutinib-treated CLL. Study-level background: Samples averaged approximately 260,000 productive templates and 94,082 productive rearrangements.

V lost 2 bases, J lost 4 bases, and 7 bases stayed unmatched. CDR1 and CDR2 from the germline V gene are LNHDA and SQIVND (reference sequence). This CDR3 contains 17 residues. TCRdb's copy holds only in-frame clones and misses some; the assay was immunoSEQ multiplex PCR. This sample has around 130,000 clones, with under 90% found just once. This receptor was taken from a human donor with chronic lymphocytic leukemia. V is TRBV19 and J is TRBJ2-1; 11 positions match TRBD2. The sequencing used PBMCs, collected after 24 months of ibrutinib treatment. In DNA, the CDR3 is TGTGCCAGTAGTATATCCCCTAGCGGGGGGAGTTACAATGAGCAGTTCTTC. This sequence encodes CASSISPSGGSYNEQFF.